This T cell receptor beta chain was recovered during a study of vaccination and CD4 T cells after COVID-19. Study background: Convalescent study patients returned SARS-CoV-2 positive nasal swab PCR results, with 8 to 10 mild cases and one severe. The cells were exposed to overlapping spike peptides originating from SARS-CoV-2, HCoV-NL63, HCoV-OC43 and HCoV-229E for stimulation. The makeup of the convalescents was six males and four females, two of them Hispanic.

Oncomine TCR Beta short-read sequencing was applied to DNA from cultured CD4+ T cells. Genomic DNA was isolated from CD4+ T cells that had been cultured. TCRdb re-analysed the PCR reads in MiXCR, keeping a single row per CDR3 protein. Altogether some 18,000 distinct CDR3 sequences are present, roughly 60% being singletons, with the ten largest covering around 7%. On this clonotype itself: The antigen is undetermined.

Documented treatment: approximately nine-day PBMC culture with coronavirus spike peptide pools or control peptides (ViraFEST assay). Germline V gene lookup returns CDR1 DFQATT and CDR2 SNEGSKA (reference sequence). CDR3 length: 12 residues. V was shortened by 5 bases and J by 4 bases, with 8 bases between the two germline ends. This specimen was CD4+ T cells from blood, cultured in vitro, taken before SARS-CoV-2 vaccination. The sequence came from a human donor who had recovered from COVID-19. The V and J genes are TRBV20-1 and TRBJ2-2; D is uncertain. CDR3 region: CSAVLGTGELFF. In DNA form, the CDR3 reads TGCAGTGCTGTCTTAGGCACCGGGGAGCTGTTTTTT.